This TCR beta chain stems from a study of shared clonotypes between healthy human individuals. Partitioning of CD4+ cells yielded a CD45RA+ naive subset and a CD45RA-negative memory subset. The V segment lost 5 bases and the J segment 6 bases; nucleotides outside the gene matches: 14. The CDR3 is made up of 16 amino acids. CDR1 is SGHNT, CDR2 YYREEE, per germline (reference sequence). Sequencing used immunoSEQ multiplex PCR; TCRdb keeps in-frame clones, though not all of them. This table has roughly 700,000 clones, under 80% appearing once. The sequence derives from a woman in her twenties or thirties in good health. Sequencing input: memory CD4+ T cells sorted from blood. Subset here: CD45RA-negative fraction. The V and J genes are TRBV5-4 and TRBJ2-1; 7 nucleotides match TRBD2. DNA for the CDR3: TGTGCCAGCAGACGAACAGCGGGGCCAGGCCCCAATGAGCAGTTCTTC. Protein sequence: CASRRTAGPGPNEQFF. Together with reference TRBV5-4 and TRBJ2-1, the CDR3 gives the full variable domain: ETGVTQSPTHLIKTRGQQVTLRCSSQSGHNTVSWYQQALGQGPQFIFQYYREEENGRGNFPPRFSGLQFPNYSSELNVNALELDDSALYLCASRRTAGPGPNEQFFGPGTRLTVL.